This TCR beta chain was sequenced in a study of blood T cell repertoires in COVID-19. Whole-study context: Acute and convalescent COVID-19 specimens originated in the United States, Italy and Spain. T cells, B-cell-depleted T cells, or PBMCs provided the cDNA or gDNA that served as material.

As processed by the authors: Reference gene primer amplification in the assay estimated nucleated cell counts. TCRdb's copy holds only in-frame clones and misses some; the assay was immunoSEQ multiplex PCR. Clone size and the V and J calls come from that table; the DNA yielded D and trimming. The data show some 320,000 clones, with 85% to 90% seen just once and roughly 10% held by the top ten. With 5 bases removed from V and 0 bases from J, the gap between germline ends came to 10 bases. The CDR3 runs to 14 residues. CDR1 and CDR2 (germline): SEHNR, FQNEAQ (reference sequence). Seattle enrolled patients during active infection and tracked them longitudinally.

The sequence was obtained from a woman in her thirties with COVID-19, enrolled during active disease. The J gene is TRBJ1-2, the V gene TRBV7-9; D perhaps matches TRBD1 (5 bases). What was sequenced was peripheral blood. CDR3 DNA sequence: TGTGCCAGCAGCGGAACAGGTCCTAACTATGGCTACACCTTC. Protein sequence: CASSGTGPNYGYTF.